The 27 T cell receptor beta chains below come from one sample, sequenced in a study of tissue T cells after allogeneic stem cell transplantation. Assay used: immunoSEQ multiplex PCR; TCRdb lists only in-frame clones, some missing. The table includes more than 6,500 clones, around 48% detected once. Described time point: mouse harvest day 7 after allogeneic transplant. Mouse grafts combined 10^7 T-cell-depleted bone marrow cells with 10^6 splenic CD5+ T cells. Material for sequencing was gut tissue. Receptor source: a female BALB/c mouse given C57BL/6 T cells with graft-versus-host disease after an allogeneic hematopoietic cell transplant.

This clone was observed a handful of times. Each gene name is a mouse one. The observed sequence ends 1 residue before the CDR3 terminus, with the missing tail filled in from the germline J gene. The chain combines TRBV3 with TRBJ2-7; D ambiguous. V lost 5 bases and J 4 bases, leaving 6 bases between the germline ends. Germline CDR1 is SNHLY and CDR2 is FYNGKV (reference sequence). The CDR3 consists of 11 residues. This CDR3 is CASSLRYEQYF. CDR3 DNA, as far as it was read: TGTGCCAGCAGCCTCAGGTATGAACAGTAC.

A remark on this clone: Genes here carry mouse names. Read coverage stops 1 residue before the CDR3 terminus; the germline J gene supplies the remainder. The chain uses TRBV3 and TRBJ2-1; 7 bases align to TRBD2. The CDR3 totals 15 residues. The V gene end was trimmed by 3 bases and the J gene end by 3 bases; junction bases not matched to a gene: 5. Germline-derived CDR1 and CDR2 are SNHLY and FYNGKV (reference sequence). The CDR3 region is CASSFRLGLYAEQFF. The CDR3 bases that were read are TGTGCCAGCAGCTTCCGACTGGGTCTCTATGCTGAGCAGTTC.

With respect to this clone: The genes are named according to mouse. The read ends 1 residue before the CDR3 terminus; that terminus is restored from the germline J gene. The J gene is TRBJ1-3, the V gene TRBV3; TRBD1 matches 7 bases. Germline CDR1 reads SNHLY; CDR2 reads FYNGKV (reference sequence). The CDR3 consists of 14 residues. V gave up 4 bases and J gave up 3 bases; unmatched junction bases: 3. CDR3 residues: CASSSDRVGNTLYF. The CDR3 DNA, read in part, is TGTGCCAGCAGCTCCGACAGGGTTGGAAATACGCTCTAT. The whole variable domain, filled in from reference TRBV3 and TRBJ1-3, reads GPKVLQIPSHQIIDMGQMVTLNCDPVSNHLYFYWYKQILGQQMEFLVNFYNGKVMEKSKLFKDQFSVERPDGSYFTLKIQPTALEDSAVYFCASSSDRVGNTLYFGEGSRLIVV.

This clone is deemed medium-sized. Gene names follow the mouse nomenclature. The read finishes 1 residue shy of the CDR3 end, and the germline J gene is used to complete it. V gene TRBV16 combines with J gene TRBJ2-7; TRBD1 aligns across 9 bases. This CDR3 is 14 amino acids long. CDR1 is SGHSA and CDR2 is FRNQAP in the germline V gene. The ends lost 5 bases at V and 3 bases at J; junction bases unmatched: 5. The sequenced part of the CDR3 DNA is TGTGCAAGCAGCACACAGGGGGCTCTCTATGAACAGTAC. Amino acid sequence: CASSTQGALYEQY. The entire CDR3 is CASSTQGALYEQYF.

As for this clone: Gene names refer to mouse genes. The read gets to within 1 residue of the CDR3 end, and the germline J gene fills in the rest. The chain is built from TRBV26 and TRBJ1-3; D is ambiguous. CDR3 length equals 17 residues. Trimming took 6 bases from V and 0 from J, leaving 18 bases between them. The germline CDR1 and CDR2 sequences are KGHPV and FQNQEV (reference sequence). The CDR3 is CASSQSGWRNSGNTLYF. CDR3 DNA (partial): TGTGCCAGCAGCCAGTCTGGTTGGAGGAATTCTGGAAATACGCTCTAT.

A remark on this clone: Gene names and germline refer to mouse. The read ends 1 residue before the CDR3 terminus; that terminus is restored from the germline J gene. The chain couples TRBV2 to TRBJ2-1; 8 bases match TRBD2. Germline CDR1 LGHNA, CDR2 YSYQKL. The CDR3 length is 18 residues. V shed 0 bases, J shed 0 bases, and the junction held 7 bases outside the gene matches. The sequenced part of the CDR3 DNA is TGTGCCAGCAGCCAAGACTCTGGGGGGTTACTTAACTATGCTGAGCAGTTC. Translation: CASSQDSGGLLNYAEQF. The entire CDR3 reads CASSQDSGGLLNYAEQFF.

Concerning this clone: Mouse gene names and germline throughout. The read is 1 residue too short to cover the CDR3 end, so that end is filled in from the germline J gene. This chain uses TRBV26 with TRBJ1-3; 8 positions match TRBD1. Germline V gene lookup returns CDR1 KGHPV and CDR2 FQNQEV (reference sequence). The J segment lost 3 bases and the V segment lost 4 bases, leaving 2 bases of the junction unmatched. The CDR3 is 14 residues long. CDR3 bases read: TGTGCCAGCAGTCGGACAGGGCTTGGAAATACGCTCTAT. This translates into CASSRTGLGNTLY. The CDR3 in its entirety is CASSRTGLGNTLYF.

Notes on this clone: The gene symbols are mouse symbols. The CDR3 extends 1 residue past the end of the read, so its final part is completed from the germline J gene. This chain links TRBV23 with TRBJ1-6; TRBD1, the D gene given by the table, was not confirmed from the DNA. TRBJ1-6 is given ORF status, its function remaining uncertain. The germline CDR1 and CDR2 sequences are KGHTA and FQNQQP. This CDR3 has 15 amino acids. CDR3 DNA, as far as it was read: TGCTCCAGCAGTCGACAGGGGACCTATAATTCGCCCCTCTAC. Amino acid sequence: CSSSRQGTYNSPLY. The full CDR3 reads CSSSRQGTYNSPLYF.

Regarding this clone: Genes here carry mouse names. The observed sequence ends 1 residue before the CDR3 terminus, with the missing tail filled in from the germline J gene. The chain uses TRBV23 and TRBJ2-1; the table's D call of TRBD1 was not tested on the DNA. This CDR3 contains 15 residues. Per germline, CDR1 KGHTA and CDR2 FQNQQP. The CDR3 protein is CSSSQWDRNYAEQFF. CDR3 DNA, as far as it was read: TGCTCCAGCAGTCAATGGGACAGGAACTATGCTGAGCAGTTC.

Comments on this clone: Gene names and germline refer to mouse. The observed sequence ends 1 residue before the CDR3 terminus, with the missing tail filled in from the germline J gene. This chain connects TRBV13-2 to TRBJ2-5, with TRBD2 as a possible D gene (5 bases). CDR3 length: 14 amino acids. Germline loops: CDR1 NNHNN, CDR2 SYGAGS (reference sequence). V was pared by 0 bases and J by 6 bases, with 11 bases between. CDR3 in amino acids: CASGDAWVGDTQYF. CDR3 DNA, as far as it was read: TGTGCCAGCGGTGATGCCTGGGTAGGGGACACCCAGTAC.

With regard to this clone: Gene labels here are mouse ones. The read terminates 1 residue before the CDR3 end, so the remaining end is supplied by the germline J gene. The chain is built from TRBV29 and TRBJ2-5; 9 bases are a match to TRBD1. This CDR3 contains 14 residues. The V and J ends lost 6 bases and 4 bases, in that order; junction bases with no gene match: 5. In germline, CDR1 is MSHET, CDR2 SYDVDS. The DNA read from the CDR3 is TGTGCTAGCAGACCGGGACAGGGTAAAGACACCCAGTAC. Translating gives CASRPGQGKDTQY. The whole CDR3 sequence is CASRPGQGKDTQYF.

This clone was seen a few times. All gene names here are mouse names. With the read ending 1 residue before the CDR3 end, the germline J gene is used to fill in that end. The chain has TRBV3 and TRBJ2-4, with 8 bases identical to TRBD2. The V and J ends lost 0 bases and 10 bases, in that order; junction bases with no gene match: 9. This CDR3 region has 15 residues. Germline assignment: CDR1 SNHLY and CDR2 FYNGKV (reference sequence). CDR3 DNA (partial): TGTGCCAGCAGCTTAGCGCCTGGGGGGCGGAACCCCTTGTAC. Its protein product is CASSLAPGGRNPLY. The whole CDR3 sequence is CASSLAPGGRNPLYF.

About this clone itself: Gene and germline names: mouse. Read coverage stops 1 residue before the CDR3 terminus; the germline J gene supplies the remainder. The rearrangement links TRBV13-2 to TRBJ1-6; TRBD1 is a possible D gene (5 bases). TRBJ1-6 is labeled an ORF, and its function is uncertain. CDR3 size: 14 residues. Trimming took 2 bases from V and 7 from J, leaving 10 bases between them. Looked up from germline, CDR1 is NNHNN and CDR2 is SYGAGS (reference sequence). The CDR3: CASGERGGNSPLYF. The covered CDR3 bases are TGTGCCAGCGGTGAAAGGGGAGGGAATTCGCCCCTCTAC.

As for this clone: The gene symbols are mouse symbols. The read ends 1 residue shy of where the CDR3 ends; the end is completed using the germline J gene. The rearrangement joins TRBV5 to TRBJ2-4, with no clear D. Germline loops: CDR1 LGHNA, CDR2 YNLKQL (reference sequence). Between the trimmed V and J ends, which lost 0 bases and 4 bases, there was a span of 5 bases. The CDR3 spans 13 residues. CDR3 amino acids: CASSQDRKNTLYF. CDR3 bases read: TGTGCCAGCAGCCAAGACAGAAAAAACACCTTGTAC.

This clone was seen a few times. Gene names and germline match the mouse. Incomplete CDR3 DNA: TGTGCCAGCAGTCCCGGACGGCCCCAGGCTCCGCTT. It is translated as CASSPGRPQAPL. The CDR3 as a whole reads CASSPGRPQAPLF. This chain joins TRBV13-3 and TRBJ1-5; D unclear. The read comes to an end 1 residue before the CDR3 does, leaving the germline J gene to fill in the end. The V gene lost 4 bases and the J gene lost 6 bases, with 11 bases spanning the gap. Germline-derived CDR1 and CDR2 are NNHDY and SYVADS. This CDR3 is 13 amino acids long.

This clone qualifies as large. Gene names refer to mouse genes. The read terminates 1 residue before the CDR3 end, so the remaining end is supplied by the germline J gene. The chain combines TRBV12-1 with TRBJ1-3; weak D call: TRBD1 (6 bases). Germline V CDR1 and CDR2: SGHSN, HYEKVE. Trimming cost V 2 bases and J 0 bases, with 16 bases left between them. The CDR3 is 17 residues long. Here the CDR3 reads CASSPLPGHYSGNTLYF. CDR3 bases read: TGTGCCAGCTCTCCCCTTCCGGGACACTATTCTGGAAATACGCTCTAT.

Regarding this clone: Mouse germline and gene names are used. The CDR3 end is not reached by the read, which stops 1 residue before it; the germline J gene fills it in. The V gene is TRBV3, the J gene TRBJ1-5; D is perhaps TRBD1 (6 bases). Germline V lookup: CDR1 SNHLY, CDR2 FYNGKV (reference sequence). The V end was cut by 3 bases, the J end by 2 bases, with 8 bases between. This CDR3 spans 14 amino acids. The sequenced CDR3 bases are TGTGCCAGCAGCTTCGGACAGTACAACCAGGCTCCGCTT. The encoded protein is CASSFGQYNQAPL. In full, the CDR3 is CASSFGQYNQAPLF.

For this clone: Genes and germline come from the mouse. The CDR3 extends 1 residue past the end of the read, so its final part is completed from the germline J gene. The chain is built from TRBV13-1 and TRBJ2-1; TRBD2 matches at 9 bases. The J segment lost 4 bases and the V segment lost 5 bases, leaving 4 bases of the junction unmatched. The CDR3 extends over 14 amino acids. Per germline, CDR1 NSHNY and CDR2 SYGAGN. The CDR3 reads CASSAGGGYAEQFF. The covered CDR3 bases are TGTGCCAGCAGCGCTGGGGGGGGGTATGCTGAGCAGTTC.

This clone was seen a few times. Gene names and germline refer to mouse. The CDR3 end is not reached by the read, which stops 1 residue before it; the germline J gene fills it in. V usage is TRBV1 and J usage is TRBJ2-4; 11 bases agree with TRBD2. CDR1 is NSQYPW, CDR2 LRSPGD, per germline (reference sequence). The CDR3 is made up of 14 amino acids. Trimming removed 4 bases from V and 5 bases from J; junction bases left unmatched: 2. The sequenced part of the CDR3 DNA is TGCACCTGCAGTGACTGGGGGGGCGGAAACACCTTGTAC. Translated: CTCSDWGGGNTLY. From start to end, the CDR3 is CTCSDWGGGNTLYF.

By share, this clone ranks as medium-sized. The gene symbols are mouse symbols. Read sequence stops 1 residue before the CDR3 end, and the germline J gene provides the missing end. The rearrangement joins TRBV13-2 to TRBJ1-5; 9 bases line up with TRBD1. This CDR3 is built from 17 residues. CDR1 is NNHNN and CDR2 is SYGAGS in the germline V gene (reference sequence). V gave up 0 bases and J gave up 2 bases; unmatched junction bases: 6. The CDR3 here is CASGDARTGVDNQAPLF. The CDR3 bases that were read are TGTGCCAGCGGTGATGCTCGGACAGGGGTCGACAACCAGGCTCCGCTT.

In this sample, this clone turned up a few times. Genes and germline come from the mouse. The CDR3 protein is CASSLLGGGAETLYF. The DNA read from the CDR3 is TGTGCCAGCAGTTTACTGGGGGGGGGTGCAGAAACGCTGTAT. V and J are TRBV15 and TRBJ2-3; the match to TRBD2 covers 9 bases. The CDR3 end is not reached by the read, which stops 1 residue before it; the germline J gene fills it in. Looked up from germline, CDR1 is SGHND and CDR2 is FRSKSL. The CDR3 covers 15 residues. Germline trimming cut 2 bases from V and 1 base from J; bases unmatched to any gene: 1.

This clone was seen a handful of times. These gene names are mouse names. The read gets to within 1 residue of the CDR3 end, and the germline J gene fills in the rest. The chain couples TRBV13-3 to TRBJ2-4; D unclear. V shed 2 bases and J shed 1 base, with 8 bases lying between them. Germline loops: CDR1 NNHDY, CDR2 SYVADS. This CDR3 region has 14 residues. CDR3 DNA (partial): TGTGCCAGCAGTGAACCTGGTGGTCAAAACACCTTGTAC. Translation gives CASSEPGGQNTLY. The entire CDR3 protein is CASSEPGGQNTLYF. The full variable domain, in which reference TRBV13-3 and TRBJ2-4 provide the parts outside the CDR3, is EAAVTQSPRSKVAVTGGKVTLSCHQTNNHDYMYWYRQDTGHGLRLIHYSYVADSTEKGDIPDGYKASRPSQENFSLILELASLSQTAVYFCASSEPGGQNTLYFGAGTRLSVL.

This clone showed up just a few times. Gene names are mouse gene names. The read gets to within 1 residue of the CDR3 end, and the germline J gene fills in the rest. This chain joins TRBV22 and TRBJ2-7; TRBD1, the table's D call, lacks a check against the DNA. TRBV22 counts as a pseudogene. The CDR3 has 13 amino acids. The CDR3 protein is CASSCQGAYEQYF. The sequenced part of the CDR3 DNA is TGTGCCAGCAGTTGTCAGGGGGCCTATGAACAGTAC.

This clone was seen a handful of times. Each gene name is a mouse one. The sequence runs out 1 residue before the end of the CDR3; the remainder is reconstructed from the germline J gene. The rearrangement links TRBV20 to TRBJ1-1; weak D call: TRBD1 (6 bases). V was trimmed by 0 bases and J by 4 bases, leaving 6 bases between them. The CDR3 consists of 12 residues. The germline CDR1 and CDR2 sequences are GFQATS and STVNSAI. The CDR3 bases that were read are TGTGGTGCTAGGGAGGGGGCCACAGAAGTCTTC. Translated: CGAREGATEVF. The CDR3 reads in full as CGAREGATEVFF.

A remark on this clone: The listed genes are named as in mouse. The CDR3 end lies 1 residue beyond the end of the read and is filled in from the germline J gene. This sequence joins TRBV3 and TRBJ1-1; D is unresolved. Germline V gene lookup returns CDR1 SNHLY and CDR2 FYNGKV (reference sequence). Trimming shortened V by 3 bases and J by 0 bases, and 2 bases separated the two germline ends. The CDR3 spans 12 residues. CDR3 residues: CASSLTNTEVFF. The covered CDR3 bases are TGTGCCAGCAGCTTGACAAACACAGAAGTCTTC.

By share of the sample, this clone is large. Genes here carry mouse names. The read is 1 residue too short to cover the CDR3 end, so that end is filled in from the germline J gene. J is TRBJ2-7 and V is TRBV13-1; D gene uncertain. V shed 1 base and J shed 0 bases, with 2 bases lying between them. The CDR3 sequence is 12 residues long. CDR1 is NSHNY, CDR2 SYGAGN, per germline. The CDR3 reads CASSDNSYEQYF. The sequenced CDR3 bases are TGTGCCAGCAGTGATAACTCCTATGAACAGTAC.

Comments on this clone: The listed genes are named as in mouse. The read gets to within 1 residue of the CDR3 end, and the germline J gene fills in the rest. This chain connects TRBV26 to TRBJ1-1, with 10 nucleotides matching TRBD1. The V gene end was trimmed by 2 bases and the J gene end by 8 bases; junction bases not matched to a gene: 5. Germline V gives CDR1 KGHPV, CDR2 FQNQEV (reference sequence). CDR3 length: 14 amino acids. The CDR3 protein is CASSLGQGGVEVFF. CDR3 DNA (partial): TGTGCCAGCAGTCTGGGACAGGGGGGGGTGGAAGTCTTC.